This passage covers 2 T cell receptor beta chains from one sample sequenced in a study of blood T cells in healthy people across ages. With a J-beta primer mix and a sample-barcoded 5' primer, a second PCR ran about 6 to 11 cycles. TCRdb passed the 5' RACE reads through MiXCR, listing each CDR3 protein once. The table has around 1,700,000 distinct CDR3 sequences, 28% seen once; the top ten hold 7.7%. Sequences were obtained from blood. All receptors come from a woman aged 30 to 39 in good health.

A remark on this clonotype: Compared with germline, one end of the junction differs, possibly owing to a read error. The chain carries TRBV5-1 and TRBJ2-1, with D hard to call. There are 13 residues in the CDR3. Germline V gene sequence: CDR1 SGHRS, CDR2 YFSETQ. The CDR3 nucleotides are TGCACCAGCAGCTTGGTTGTTGACGATGAGCAGTTCTTC. Protein product: CTSSLVVDDEQFF.

With respect to this clonotype: A much larger clonotype is one base distant, so this may be a read error. The chain's CDR3 is CASIFMFQETQYF. In DNA, the CDR3 is TGCGCCAGCATCTTTATGTTCCAAGAGACCCAGTACTTC. The chain combines TRBV4-1 with TRBJ2-7; D is unresolved. The J call is uncertain, as TRBJ2-5 better fits the DNA end. The CDR3 covers 13 residues. Germline CDR1 MGHRA, CDR2 YSYEKL.